The 11 T cell receptor beta chains below were found in one sample sequenced in a study of T-cell memory formation after mild COVID-19. MiXCR, applied by TCRdb to the 5' RACE reads, yields one record per CDR3 protein. Among fewer than 250,000 distinct CDR3 sequences listed, over 9.5% were seen once. Sequencing was done on a sample of PBMCs or a T cell subset sorted from them (not recorded which). The receptors derive from a man younger than 30 who had mild COVID-19 (a few samples of this study predate the infection). Cell type and time point are not known.

The V call is TRBV11-2, the J call TRBJ1-1; D is unclear. Germline V gene data show CDR1 as SGHAT and CDR2 as FQNNGV. Trimming removed 1 base from V and 3 bases from J, with 6 bases in between. The CDR3 consists of 13 residues. The CDR3 bases are TGTGCCAGCAGCTTAGTGCCGGACACTGAAGCTTTCTTT. It codes for CASSLVPDTEAFF.

The table lists this clonotype with many counts. The chain couples TRBV25-1 to TRBJ2-5; D gene ambiguous. There are 14 residues in the CDR3. With 1 base removed from V and 4 bases from J, the gap between germline ends came to 10 bases. Germline V gives CDR1 MGHDK, CDR2 SYGVNS. CDR3 bases: TGTGCCAGCAGTGAATCCGTATTTGGAGAGACCCAGTACTTC. As protein: CASSESVFGETQYF.

The chain combines TRBV7-9 with TRBJ1-2; 7 bases line up with TRBD1. Germline CDR1 is SEHNR and CDR2 is FQNEAQ (reference sequence). Trimming took 1 base from V and 4 from J; bases not matched to a gene: 6. The CDR3 covers 15 residues. The CDR3 reads CASSLGTGAVYGYTF. The DNA for the CDR3 is TGTGCCAGCAGCTTAGGCACAGGGGCGGTCTATGGCTACACCTTC.

The V gene is TRBV11-2, the J gene TRBJ2-4; TRBD1 agrees at 7 bases. Germline CDR1 is SGHAT and CDR2 is FQNNGV. J gave up 7 bases and V 4 bases, and 10 bases lay outside the gene matches. This CDR3 region has 15 residues. CDR3 protein: CASSSLLTGWNIQYF. The CDR3 DNA sequence: TGTGCCAGCAGCTCCCTATTGACAGGGTGGAACATTCAGTACTTC.

The J gene is TRBJ1-1, the V gene TRBV12-1; TRBD1, the table's D call, lacks a check against the DNA. TRBV12-1 is an annotated pseudogene. The length of the CDR3 is 14 residues. CDR3 amino acids: CASSGGGHYTEAFF. The CDR3 bases are TGTGCCAGCAGCGGCGGGGGACACTACACTGAAGCTTTCTTT.

The rearrangement links TRBV6-2 or TRBV6-3 to TRBJ2-1, with 11 bases matching TRBD1. Per the germline V gene, CDR1 is MNHEY and CDR2 is SVGEGT. CDR3 length: 15 residues. V trimming: 6 bases; J trimming: 7 bases; junction bases outside the gene matches: 8. Written as DNA, the CDR3 is TGTGCCAGCAGGGGTGGGACAGGGGGACGGAATGAGCAGTTCTTC. The encoded protein is CASRGGTGGRNEQFF.

The gene calls are TRBV12-3 or TRBV12-4 and TRBJ2-1; 8 nucleotides align to TRBD2. CDR3 length equals 15 residues. V dropped 6 bases and J dropped 5; count of bases not matched to a gene: 9. CDR3 loop: CASRFRAGAHNEQFF. The CDR3 DNA reads TGTGCCAGCAGGTTCAGAGCGGGGGCACACAATGAGCAGTTCTTC.

The rearrangement joins TRBV2 to TRBJ2-1; no clear D gene. V was clipped by 8 bases and J by 5 bases, with 7 bases between them. The CDR3 is 11 amino acids. Germline V lookup: CDR1 SNHLY, CDR2 FYNNEI. CDR3 DNA sequence: TGTGCCAGCTGCGTACACAATGAGCAGTTCTTC. Its protein product is CASCVHNEQFF.

CDR3 region: CASSTDSVLGYTF. The CDR3 nucleotides are TGTGCCAGCAGCACTGACAGTGTGCTTGGCTACACCTTC. The chain carries TRBV5-6 and TRBJ1-2, with a tentative D call TRBD1 (5 bases). Trimming removed 4 bases at V and 7 bases at J, with 14 bases between. CDR3 length: 13 amino acids. Germline V gene sequence: CDR1 SGHDT, CDR2 YYEEEE.

The table lists this clonotype with a few counts. This chain links TRBV6-6 with TRBJ1-6, with D perhaps TRBD1 (5 bases). This CDR3 contains 17 residues. V lost 2 bases, J lost 0 bases, and 11 bases lay in between. Germline CDR1 and CDR2: MNHNY and SVGAGI (reference sequence). Written as DNA, the CDR3 is TGTGCCAGCAGTTACCAGGGATTGAGCTCCTATAATTCACCCCTCCACTTT. Translation gives CASSYQGLSSYNSPLHF.

V is TRBV2 and J is TRBJ2-2; D tentatively reads TRBD1 or TRBD2 (5 bases each). V dropped 5 bases and J dropped 5 bases, with 18 bases sitting between them. The CDR3 is 16 residues long. The germline gives CDR1 SNHLY, CDR2 FYNNEI. The DNA for the CDR3 is TGTGCCAGCAGTCGGGGACCGAGCCTTGGAACCGGGGAGCTGTTTTTT. It specifies CASSRGPSLGTGELFF.